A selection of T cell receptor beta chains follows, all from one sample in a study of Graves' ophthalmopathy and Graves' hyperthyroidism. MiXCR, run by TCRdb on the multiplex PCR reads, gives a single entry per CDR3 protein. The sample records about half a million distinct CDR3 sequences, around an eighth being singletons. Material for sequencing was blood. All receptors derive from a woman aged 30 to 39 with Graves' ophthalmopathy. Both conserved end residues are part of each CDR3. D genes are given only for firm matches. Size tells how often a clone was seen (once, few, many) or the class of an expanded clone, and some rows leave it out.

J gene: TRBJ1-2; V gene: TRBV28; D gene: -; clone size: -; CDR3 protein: CASTIGGGRVGHYGYTF; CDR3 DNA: TGTGCCAGCACCATCGGGGGGGGCAGGGTAGGCCATTATGGCTACACCTTC
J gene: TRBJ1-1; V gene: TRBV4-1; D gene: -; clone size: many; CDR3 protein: CASSQRGGVLLGEAFF; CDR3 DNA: TGCGCCAGCAGCCAAAGGGGGGGCGTCTTGTTGGGTGAAGCTTTCTTT
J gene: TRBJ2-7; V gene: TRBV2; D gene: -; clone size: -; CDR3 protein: CASSEVGRGDRYEQYF; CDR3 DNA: TGTGCCAGCAGTGAAGTCGGCCGGGGTGACCGCTACGAGCAGTACTTC
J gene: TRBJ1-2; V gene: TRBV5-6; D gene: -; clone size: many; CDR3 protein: CASSYSYYTYGYTF; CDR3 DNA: TGTGCCAGCAGCTATAGCTACTATACTTATGGCTACACCTTC
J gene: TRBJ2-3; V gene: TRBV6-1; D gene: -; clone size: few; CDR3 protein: CASSERTYSTPTDTQYF; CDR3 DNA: TGTGCCAGCAGTGAACGGACTTACAGTACCCCCACAGATACGCAGTATTTT
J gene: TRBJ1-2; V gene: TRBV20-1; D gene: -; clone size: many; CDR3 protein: CSARGRGVDPGYTF; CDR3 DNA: TGCAGTGCTAGAGGTAGAGGGGTCGATCCGGGCTACACCTTC
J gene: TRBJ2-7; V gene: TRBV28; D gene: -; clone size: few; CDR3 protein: CASSPQVYEQYF; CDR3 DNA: TGTGCCAGCAGCCCACAGGTATACGAGCAGTACTTC
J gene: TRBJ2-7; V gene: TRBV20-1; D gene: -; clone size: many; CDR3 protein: CSAASQLTYEQYF; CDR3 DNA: TGCAGTGCTGCAAGTCAGTTAACCTACGAGCAGTACTTC
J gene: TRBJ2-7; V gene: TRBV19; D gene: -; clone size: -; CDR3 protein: CASSISLQGPSYEQYF; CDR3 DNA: TGTGCCAGTAGTATATCCCTGCAGGGGCCCTCCTACGAGCAGTACTTC
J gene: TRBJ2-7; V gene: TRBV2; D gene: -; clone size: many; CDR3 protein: CASRYRPGDSYEQYF; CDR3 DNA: TGTGCCAGCAGGTACCGGCCAGGGGACTCTTACGAGCAGTACTTC
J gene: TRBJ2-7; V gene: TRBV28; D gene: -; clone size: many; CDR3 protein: CASNLTFYEQYF; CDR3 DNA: TGTGCCAGCAACTTAACCTTCTACGAGCAGTACTTC
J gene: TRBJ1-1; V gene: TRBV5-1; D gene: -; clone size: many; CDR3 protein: CASSLEGKNTEAFF; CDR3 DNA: TGCGCCAGCAGCTTGGAGGGGAAGAACACTGAAGCTTTCTTT
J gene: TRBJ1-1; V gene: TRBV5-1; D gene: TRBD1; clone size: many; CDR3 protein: CASSRGTGWEKAFF; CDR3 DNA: TGCGCCAGCAGCCGGGGGACAGGATGGGAGAAAGCTTTCTTT
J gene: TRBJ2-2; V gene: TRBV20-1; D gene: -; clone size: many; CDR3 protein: CSVKGQNTGELFF; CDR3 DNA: TGCAGTGTCAAGGGACAGAACACCGGGGAGCTGTTTTTT
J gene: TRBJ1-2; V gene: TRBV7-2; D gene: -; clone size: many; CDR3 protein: CASSLLGNGYTF; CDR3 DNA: TGTGCCAGCAGCCTTCTGGGAAACGGCTACACCTTC
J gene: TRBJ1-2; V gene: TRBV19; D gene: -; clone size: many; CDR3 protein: CASSPRARTGYGYTF; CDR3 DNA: TGTGCCAGTAGTCCGCGGGCAAGGACGGGCTATGGCTACACCTTC
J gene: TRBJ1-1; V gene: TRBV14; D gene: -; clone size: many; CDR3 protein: CASSQGLGLWHLSGITEAFF; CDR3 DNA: TGTGCCAGCAGCCAAGGGTTAGGACTTTGGCATCTTTCGGGGATCACTGAAGCTTTCTTT
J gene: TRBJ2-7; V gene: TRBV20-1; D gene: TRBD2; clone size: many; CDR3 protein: CSARERGLAGGPSSYEQYF; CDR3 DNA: TGCAGTGCTAGAGAAAGAGGGCTAGCGGGAGGGCCAAGCTCCTACGAGCAGTACTTC
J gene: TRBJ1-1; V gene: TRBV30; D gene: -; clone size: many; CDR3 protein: CAWSVGGQLIAFF; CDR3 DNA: TGTGCCTGGAGTGTGGGGGGGCAGCTGATAGCTTTCTTT
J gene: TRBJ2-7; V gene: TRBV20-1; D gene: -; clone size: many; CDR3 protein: CSPTPTGTTLRYF; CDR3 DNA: TGCAGCCCCACCCCGACAGGCACTACCCTTCGGTACTTC
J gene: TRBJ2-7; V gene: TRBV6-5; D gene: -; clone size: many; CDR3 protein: CASSYGVRSSYEQYF; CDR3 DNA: TGTGCCAGCAGTTACGGGGTGAGGAGCTCCTACGAGCAGTACTTC
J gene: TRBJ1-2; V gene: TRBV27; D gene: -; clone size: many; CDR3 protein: CASSLTGIDGYTF; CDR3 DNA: TGTGCCAGCAGTTTAACAGGGATTGATGGCTACACCTTC
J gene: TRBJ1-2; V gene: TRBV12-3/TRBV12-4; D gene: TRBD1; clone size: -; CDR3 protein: CASSRDRIYGYTF; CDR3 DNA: TGTGCCAGCAGCAGGGACAGGATCTATGGCTACACCTTC
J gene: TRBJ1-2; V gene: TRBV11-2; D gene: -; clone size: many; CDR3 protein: CASSSSGTYGYTF; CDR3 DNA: TGTGCCAGCAGCTCCTCGGGGACCTATGGCTACACCTTC
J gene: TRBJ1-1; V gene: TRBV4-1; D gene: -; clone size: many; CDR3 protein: CASSQDSGVNTEAFF; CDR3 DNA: TGCGCCAGCAGCCAAGATTCGGGCGTGAACACTGAAGCTTTCTTT
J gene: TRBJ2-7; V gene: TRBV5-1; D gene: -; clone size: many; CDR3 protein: CASSLAWGTSDEQYF; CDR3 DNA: TGCGCCAGCAGCTTGGCCTGGGGGACCTCAGACGAGCAGTACTTC
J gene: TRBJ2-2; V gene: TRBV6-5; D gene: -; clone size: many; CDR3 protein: CASRHSANTGELFF; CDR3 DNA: TGTGCCAGTAGACACAGCGCGAACACCGGGGAGCTGTTTTTT
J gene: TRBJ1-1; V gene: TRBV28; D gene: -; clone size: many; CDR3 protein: CASSLWDRGMSTEAFF; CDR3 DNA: TGTGCCAGCAGTTTATGGGATCGGGGAATGAGCACTGAAGCTTTCTTT
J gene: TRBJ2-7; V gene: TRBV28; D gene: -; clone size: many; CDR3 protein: CASSFDLQGGNSYEQYF; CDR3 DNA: TGTGCCAGCAGTTTTGACCTGCAGGGGGGAAATTCCTACGAGCAGTACTTC
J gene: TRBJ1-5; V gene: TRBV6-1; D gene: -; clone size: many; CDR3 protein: CASTLNGNQPQHF; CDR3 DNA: TGTGCCAGCACCCTCAATGGCAATCAGCCCCAGCATTTT
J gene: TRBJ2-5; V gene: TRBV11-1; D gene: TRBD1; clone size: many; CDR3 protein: CASSLFSRGRGQETQYF; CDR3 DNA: TGTGCCAGCAGCTTATTCTCCAGGGGGCGCGGGCAAGAGACCCAGTACTTC
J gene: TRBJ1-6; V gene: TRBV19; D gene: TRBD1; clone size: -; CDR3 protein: CATTPDRGINSPLHF; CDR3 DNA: TGTGCCACTACTCCGGACAGGGGGATTAATTCACCCCTCCACTTT
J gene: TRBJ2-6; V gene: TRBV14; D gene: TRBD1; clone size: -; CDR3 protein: CASRRSNRGQSSGANVLTF; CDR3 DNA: TGTGCCAGCAGGAGAAGTAACAGGGGGCAAAGCTCTGGGGCCAACGTCCTGACTTTC
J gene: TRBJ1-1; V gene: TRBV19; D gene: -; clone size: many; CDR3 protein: CASSIWDTRNTEAFF; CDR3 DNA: TGTGCCAGTAGTATTTGGGACACAAGAAACACTGAAGCTTTCTTT
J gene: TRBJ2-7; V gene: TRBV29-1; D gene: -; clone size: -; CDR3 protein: CSVESRGEQYF; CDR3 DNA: TGCAGCGTTGAATCGCGAGGCGAGCAGTACTTC
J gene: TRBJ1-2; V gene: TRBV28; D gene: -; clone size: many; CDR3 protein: CASIPVDRHPFNYGYTF; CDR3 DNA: TGTGCCAGCATACCGGTGGACAGACACCCGTTTAACTATGGCTACACCTTC
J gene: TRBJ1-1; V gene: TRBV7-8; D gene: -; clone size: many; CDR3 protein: CASSYVGGNTEAFF; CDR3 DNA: TGTGCCAGCAGCTATGTGGGGGGGAACACTGAAGCTTTCTTT
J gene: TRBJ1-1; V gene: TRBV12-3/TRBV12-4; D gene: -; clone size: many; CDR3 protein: CASSLQVNTEAFF; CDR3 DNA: TGTGCCAGCAGCCTACAGGTGAACACTGAAGCTTTCTTT
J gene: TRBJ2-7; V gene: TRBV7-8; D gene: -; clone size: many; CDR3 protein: CASSLGSGFEQYF; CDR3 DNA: TGTGCCAGCAGCTTAGGTTCGGGGTTCGAGCAGTACTTC
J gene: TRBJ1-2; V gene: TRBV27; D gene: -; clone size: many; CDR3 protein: CASSLAVNYGYTF; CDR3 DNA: TGTGCCAGCAGTTTAGCGGTAAACTATGGCTACACCTTC
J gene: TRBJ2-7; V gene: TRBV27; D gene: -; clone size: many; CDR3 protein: CASSFGTSPQQYF; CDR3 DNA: TGTGCCAGCAGTTTCGGGACGTCGCCGCAGCAGTACTTC
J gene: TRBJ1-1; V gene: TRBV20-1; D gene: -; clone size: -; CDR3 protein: CSARSRRGRNTEAFF; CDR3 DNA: TGCAGTGCTAGAAGCAGGCGCGGACGGAATACTGAAGCTTTCTTT
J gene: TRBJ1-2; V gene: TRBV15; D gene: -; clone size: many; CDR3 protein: CATSRGGREAYGYTF; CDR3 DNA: TGTGCCACCAGCAGAGGAGGCAGGGAGGCCTATGGCTACACCTTC
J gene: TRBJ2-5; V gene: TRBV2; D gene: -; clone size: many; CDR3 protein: CARSTGRETQYF; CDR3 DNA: TGTGCCAGGTCGACAGGGAGGGAGACCCAGTACTTC
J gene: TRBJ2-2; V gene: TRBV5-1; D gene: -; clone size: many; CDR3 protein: CASSLRGGRENTGELFF; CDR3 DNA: TGCGCCAGCAGCTTGAGGGGCGGGCGAGAGAACACCGGGGAGCTGTTTTTT
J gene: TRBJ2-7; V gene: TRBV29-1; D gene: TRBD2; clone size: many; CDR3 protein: CSVEWGGIGYEQYF; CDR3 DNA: TGCAGCGTTGAATGGGGGGGGATAGGTTACGAGCAGTACTTC
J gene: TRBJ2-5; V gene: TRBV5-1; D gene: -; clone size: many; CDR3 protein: CASSTDSEETQYF; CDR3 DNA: TGCGCCAGCAGCACGGACAGCGAAGAGACCCAGTACTTC
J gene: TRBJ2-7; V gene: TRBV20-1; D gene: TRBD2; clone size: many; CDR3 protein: CSSAGDSSYEQYF; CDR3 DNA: TGCAGCTCAGCGGGGGATAGCTCCTACGAGCAGTACTTC
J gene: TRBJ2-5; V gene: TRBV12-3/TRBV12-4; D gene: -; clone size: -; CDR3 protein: CASSLSAGEQTQYF; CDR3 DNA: TGTGCCAGCAGTTTATCGGCAGGGGAACAGACCCAGTACTTC
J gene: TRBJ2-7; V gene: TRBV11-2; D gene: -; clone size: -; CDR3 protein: CASRFVIGSSYEQYF; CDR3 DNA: TGTGCCAGCAGGTTCGTTATAGGGAGCTCCTACGAGCAGTACTTC
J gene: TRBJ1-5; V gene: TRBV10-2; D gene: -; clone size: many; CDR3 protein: CASSESRGPQPQHF; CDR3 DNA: TGCGCCAGCAGTGAGTCCCGGGGGCCTCAGCCCCAGCATTTT